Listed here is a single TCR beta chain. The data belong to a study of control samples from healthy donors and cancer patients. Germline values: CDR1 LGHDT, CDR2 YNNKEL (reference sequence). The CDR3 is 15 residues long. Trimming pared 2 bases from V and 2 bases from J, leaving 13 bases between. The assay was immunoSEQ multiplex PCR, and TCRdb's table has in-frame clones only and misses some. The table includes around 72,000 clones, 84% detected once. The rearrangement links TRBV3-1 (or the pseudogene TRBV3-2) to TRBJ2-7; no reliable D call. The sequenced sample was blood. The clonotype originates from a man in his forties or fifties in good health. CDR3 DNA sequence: TGTGCCAGCAGCCAATCTTCCTCCCCAACCTACGAGCAGTACTTC. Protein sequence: CASSQSSSPTYEQYF.